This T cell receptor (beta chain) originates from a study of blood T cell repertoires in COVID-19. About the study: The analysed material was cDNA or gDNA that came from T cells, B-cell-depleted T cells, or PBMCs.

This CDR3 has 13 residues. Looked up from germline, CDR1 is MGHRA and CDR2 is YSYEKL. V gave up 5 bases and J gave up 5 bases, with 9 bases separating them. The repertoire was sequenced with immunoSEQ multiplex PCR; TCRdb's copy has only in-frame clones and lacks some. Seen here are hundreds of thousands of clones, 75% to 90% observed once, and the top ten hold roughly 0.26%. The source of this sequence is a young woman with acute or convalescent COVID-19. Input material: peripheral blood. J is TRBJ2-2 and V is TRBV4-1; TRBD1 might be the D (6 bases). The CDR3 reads CASSSTGTGELFF. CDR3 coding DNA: TGCGCCAGCAGCTCTACAGGGACCGGGGAGCTGTTTTTT.